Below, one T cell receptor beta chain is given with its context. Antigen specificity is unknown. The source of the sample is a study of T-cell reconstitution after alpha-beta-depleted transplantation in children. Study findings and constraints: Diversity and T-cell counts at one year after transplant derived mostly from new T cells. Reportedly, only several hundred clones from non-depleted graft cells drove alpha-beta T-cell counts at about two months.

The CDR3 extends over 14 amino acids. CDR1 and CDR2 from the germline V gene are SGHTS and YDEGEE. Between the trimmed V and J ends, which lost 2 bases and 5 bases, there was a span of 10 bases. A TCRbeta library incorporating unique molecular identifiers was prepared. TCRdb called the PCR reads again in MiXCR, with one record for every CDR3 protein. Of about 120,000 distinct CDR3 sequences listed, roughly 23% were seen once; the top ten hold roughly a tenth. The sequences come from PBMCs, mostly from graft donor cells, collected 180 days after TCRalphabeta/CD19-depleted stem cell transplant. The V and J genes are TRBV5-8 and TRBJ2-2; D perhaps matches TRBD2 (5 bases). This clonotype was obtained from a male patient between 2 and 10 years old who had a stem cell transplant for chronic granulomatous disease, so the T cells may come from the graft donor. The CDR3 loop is CASSLGLVTGELFF. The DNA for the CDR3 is TGTGCCAGCAGCTTAGGACTGGTGACCGGGGAGCTGTTTTTT.